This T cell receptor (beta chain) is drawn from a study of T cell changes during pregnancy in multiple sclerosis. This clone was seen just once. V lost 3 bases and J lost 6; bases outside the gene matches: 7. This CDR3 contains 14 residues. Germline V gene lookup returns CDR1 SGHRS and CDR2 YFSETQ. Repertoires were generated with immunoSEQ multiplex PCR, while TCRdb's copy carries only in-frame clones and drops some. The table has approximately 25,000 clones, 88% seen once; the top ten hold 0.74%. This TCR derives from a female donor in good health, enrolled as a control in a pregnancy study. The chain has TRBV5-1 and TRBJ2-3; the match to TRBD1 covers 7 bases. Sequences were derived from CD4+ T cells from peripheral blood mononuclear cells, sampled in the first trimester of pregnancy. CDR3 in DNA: TGCGCCAGCAGCTCACAGGGGAAGGTGGATACGCAGTATTTT. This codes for CASSSQGKVDTQYF.